These 19 T cell receptor beta chains share one sample of origin, sequenced in a study of CD8 T cells in Susac syndrome. Random hexamers were used to reverse transcribe the RNA input (0.5 to 1 ug). A single record per CDR3 protein comes from TCRdb applying MiXCR to the immunoSEQ multiplex PCR reads. The table shows hundreds of thousands of distinct CDR3 sequences, with around 89% occurring only once. The specimen sequenced was CD8+ T cells from PBMCs. The receptors derive from a human donor with multiple sclerosis.

The rearrangement uses TRBV3-1 and TRBJ1-2; D perhaps matches TRBD1 (5 bases). The CDR3 length is 14 residues. The V gene lost 1 base and the J gene lost 3 bases, with 9 bases spanning the gap. Germline V gene data show CDR1 as LGHDT and CDR2 as YNNKEL (reference sequence). The CDR3 region is CASSQGGADYGYTF. For the CDR3, the DNA is TGTGCCAGCAGCCAAGGAGGGGCGGACTATGGCTACACCTTC.

V usage is TRBV7-8 and J usage is TRBJ1-4; the D gene is possibly TRBD1 (5 bases). The V and J ends lost 4 bases and 4 bases respectively, with 10 bases between them. This CDR3 comprises 14 residues. Germline CDR1 reads SGHVS; CDR2 reads FQNEAQ. Here the CDR3 reads CASSSGASNEKLFF. As DNA, the CDR3 is TGTGCCAGCAGCTCTGGGGCGAGTAATGAAAAACTGTTTTTT.

The rearrangement joins TRBV4-3 to TRBJ1-5, with D uncertain. Per germline, CDR1 LGHNA and CDR2 YSLEER. Trimming removed 0 bases from V and 10 bases from J, with 16 bases in between. The CDR3 length is 15 residues. CDR3 amino acids: CASSQDVSGWGPQHF. CDR3 nucleotides: TGCGCCAGCAGCCAAGATGTGAGTGGTTGGGGTCCCCAGCATTTT.

The CDR3 spells CASSLGLSNEQFF. The CDR3 DNA is TGTGCCAGCAGTTTAGGCCTATCCAATGAGCAGTTCTTC. This chain uses TRBV12-3 or TRBV12-4 with TRBJ2-1; D ambiguous. V lost 1 base, J lost 6 bases, and 7 bases lay in between. The length of the CDR3 is 13 residues.

This rearrangement joins TRBV19 to TRBJ2-4; D is unclear. Germline CDR1 reads LNHDA; CDR2 reads SQIVND (reference sequence). CDR3 length equals 16 residues. V gave up 3 bases and J gave up 0 bases, with 12 bases separating them. In nucleotides, the CDR3 is TGTGCCAGTAGTATTTTTTTCAGCCTAGCCAAAAACATTCAGTACTTC. It encodes CASSIFFSLAKNIQYF.

This clonotype was seen a few times. V is TRBV7-2 and J is TRBJ1-3; 8 nucleotides align to TRBD1. Trimming at V came to 1 base and at J to 3 bases, leaving 5 bases not matched to a gene. The CDR3 runs 16 residues. The germline V gene encodes CDR1 SGHTA and CDR2 FQGNSA. The CDR3 region is CASSLDRTGSGNTIYF. The DNA of the CDR3 is TGTGCCAGCAGCTTAGACCGGACAGGGAGTGGAAACACCATATATTTT.

This clonotype has only one observation. V is TRBV18 and J is TRBJ2-1; TRBD1 is a possible D gene (6 bases). Trimming pared 5 bases from V and 0 bases from J, leaving 14 bases between. The CDR3 extends over 16 amino acids. CDR1 is KGHSH and CDR2 is LQKENI in the germline V gene. This chain's CDR3 is CASSSGQLNSYNEQFF. CDR3 coding DNA: TGTGCCAGCTCATCCGGACAGTTGAACTCCTACAATGAGCAGTTCTTC.

DNA for the CDR3: TGCAGCGTCGGGACAGGGGACTCCTACGAGCAGTACTTC. It encodes CSVGTGDSYEQYF. The chain joins TRBV29-1 to TRBJ2-7, with 10 nucleotides matching TRBD1. The CDR3 is made up of 13 amino acids. With 6 bases clipped from V and 0 bases from J, the junction kept 2 bases outside the gene matches. Germline V lookup: CDR1 SQVTM, CDR2 ANQGSEA.

The CDR3 coding sequence is TGTGCCAGCAGTCTACAGGGAGGGGGCGAGCAGTACTTC. This codes for CASSLQGGGEQYF. V gene TRBV6-6 combines with J gene TRBJ2-7; D might be TRBD2 (7 bases). Germline-derived CDR1 and CDR2 are MNHNY and SVGAGI (reference sequence). V lost 5 bases, J lost 6 bases, and 14 bases lay in between. This CDR3 spans 13 amino acids.

The chain employs TRBV3-1 and TRBJ2-7, with a weak D call TRBD1 (6 bases). From germline, CDR1 is LGHDT and CDR2 YNNKEL (reference sequence). V was shortened by 3 bases and J by 2 bases, with 11 bases between the two germline ends. The CDR3 consists of 14 residues. This CDR3 is CASSHQGTPYEQYF. The CDR3 nucleotides are TGTGCCAGCAGCCATCAGGGGACCCCCTACGAGCAGTACTTC.

This chain uses TRBV5-6 with TRBJ1-5, with 8 positions matching TRBD1. The CDR3 totals 15 residues. Germline V gene data show CDR1 as SGHDT and CDR2 as YYEEEE. V was clipped by 0 bases and J by 6 bases; unmatched bases: 5. CDR3 DNA sequence: TGTGCCAGCAGCTTGGATGGGGACAGGCGTCAGCCCCAGCATTTT. Its protein product is CASSLDGDRRQPQHF.

This rearrangement joins TRBV7-2 to TRBJ2-7; 8 bases line up with TRBD1. This CDR3 is built from 14 residues. J lost 2 bases, V lost 6 bases, and 6 bases had no gene match. Germline values: CDR1 SGHTA, CDR2 FQGNSA. DNA of the CDR3: TGTGCCAGCAGACACCAGGACAGGGCCTACGAGCAGTACTTC. Translated, it gives CASRHQDRAYEQYF.

This rearrangement joins TRBV13 to TRBJ2-1; TRBD2 matches at 8 bases. Trimming at V came to 3 bases and at J to 4 bases, leaving 5 bases not matched to a gene. The CDR3 covers 15 residues. Germline V gives CDR1 PRHDT, CDR2 FYEKMQ (reference sequence). CDR3: CASSLTSVGYNEQFF. As DNA, the CDR3 is TGTGCCAGCAGCTTGACTAGCGTAGGATACAATGAGCAGTTCTTC.

A single count supports this clonotype. V is TRBV7-9 and J is TRBJ2-7; possible D gene TRBD1, 6 bases. Trimming left V 4 bases short and J 4 bases short, with 17 bases between. The CDR3 extends over 15 amino acids. CDR1 SEHNR and CDR2 FQNEAQ come from the germline V gene (reference sequence). The CDR3 loop is CASSYIQGLVYEQYF. The CDR3 coding sequence is TGTGCCAGCAGCTACATACAGGGCCTCGTTTACGAGCAGTACTTC.

This rearrangement joins TRBV6-5 to TRBJ2-3; D assignment may be TRBD1 or TRBD2 (6 bases each). Between the trimmed V and J ends, which lost 5 bases and 14 bases, there was a span of 20 bases. The CDR3 covers 13 residues. CDR1 is MNHEY and CDR2 is SVGAGI in the germline V gene. CDR3 nucleotides: TGTGCCAGCAGTAACGTGCAAGGGGGGTTGCCGTATTTT. Amino acids: CASSNVQGGLPYF.

The chain has TRBV29-1 and TRBJ2-5; possible D gene TRBD2, 5 bases. V was shortened by 3 bases and J by 1 base, with 9 bases between the two germline ends. Germline-derived CDR1 and CDR2 are SQVTM and ANQGSEA. CDR3 size: 13 residues. The CDR3 bases are TGCAGCGTTGAGTGGAGGAGCCAAGAGACCCAGTACTTC. Translation: CSVEWRSQETQYF.

The chain has TRBV5-5 and TRBJ1-6; 7 bases line up with TRBD1. Germline V gene sequence: CDR1 SGHKS, CDR2 YYEKEE (reference sequence). The V gene end was trimmed by 7 bases and the J gene end by 6 bases; junction bases not matched to a gene: 4. The CDR3 runs 13 residues. The DNA of the CDR3 is TGTGCCAGCGTCGGGACAGTTAATTCACCCCTCCACTTT. Amino acids: CASVGTVNSPLHF.

J is TRBJ1-5 and V is TRBV5-8; the D gene is possibly TRBD1 (6 bases). The CDR3 is 14 amino acids. V lost 6 bases and J lost 4, with 14 bases in between. The V gene's germline CDR1 is SGHTS and CDR2 YDEGEE. The CDR3 nucleotides read TGTGCCAGCATGCAGGGGTGGGGAAATCAGCCCCAGCATTTT. Translation: CASMQGWGNQPQHF.

The count of this clonotype is one. The chain couples TRBV6-2 or TRBV6-3 to TRBJ2-7; 7 nucleotides match TRBD1. This CDR3 is built from 13 residues. Germline CDR1 reads MNHEY; CDR2 reads SVGEGT. The V gene end was trimmed by 5 bases and the J gene end by 4 bases; junction bases not matched to a gene: 5. The CDR3 coding sequence is TGTGCCAGCAGTCTTCCCAGGGGGTACGAGCAGTACTTC. Protein sequence: CASSLPRGYEQYF.